A selection of T cell receptor beta chains follows, all from one sample in a study of Ad26.COV2.S vaccination and SARS-CoV-2 variants. TCRdb's table, derived via immunoSEQ multiplex PCR, lists solely in-frame clones and lacks some. Among around 420,000 clones listed, roughly 90% were seen once. The sample here was peripheral blood, taken in a trial of Ad26.COV2.S vaccine versus placebo. The source of these receptors is a person aged 18-65 years who received the Ad26.COV2.S COVID-19 vaccine or a placebo. Both conserved end residues are part of each CDR3. A D gene is named only where the DNA matches it firmly. A row's size may be missing; if present it is once, few, many or a size class.

once	TRBV29-1	TRBJ2-6	NA	14	CSVATGFGANVLTF	TGCAGCGTTGCAACAGGGTTCGGGGCCAACGTCCTGACTTTC
NA	TRBV7-9	TRBJ2-6	NA	16	CASSPRRASGANVLTF	TGTGCCAGCAGCCCCCGCAGGGCATCTGGGGCCAACGTCCTGACTTTC
few	TRBV1	TRBJ1-2	NA	14	CTSSQEQGALGYTF	TGCACCAGCAGCCAAGAGCAGGGGGCGCTTGGCTACACCTTC
NA	TRBV7-2	TRBJ2-3	NA	15	CASSVASGSTDTQYF	TGTGCCAGCAGCGTGGCAAGCGGAAGCACAGATACGCAGTATTTT
NA	TRBV4-1	TRBJ1-2	NA	12	CASSQDGTLGTF	TGCGCCAGCAGCCAAGATGGGACTTTGGGCACCTTC
NA	TRBV10-3	TRBJ1-5	NA	16	CAISESGRVSNQPQHF	TGTGCCATCAGTGAGTCTGGCAGGGTTAGCAATCAGCCCCAGCATTTT
NA	TRBV19	TRBJ1-2	TRBD1	16	CASSIGRRDRAYGYTF	TGTGCCAGTAGTATCGGGAGGAGGGACAGGGCCTATGGCTACACCTTC
once	TRBV7-9	TRBJ2-5	NA	14	CASSLYGVGETQYF	TGTGCCAGCAGCTTATATGGAGTGGGGGAGACCCAGTACTTC
NA	TRBV2	TRBJ1-4	NA	12	CASSEWAGLGFF	TGTGCCAGCAGTGAATGGGCAGGGCTCGGGTTTTTT
NA	TRBV12-3/TRBV12-4	TRBJ1-1	TRBD1	13	CACAGTGVTEAFF	TGTGCCTGCGCGGGGACAGGGGTCACTGAAGCTTTCTTT
NA	TRBV2	TRBJ2-7	TRBD1	12	CATRQGSYEQYF	TGTGCCACCAGACAGGGATCCTACGAGCAGTACTTC
NA	TRBV7-2	TRBJ2-3	TRBD2	18	CASSLALGAGARTDTQYF	TGTGCCAGCAGCTTAGCTCTTGGAGCGGGGGCCCGCACAGATACGCAGTATTTT
few	TRBV5-1	TRBJ2-1	NA	14	CASSMVSSYNEQFF	TGCGCCAGCAGCATGGTGAGCTCCTACAATGAGCAGTTCTTC
NA	TRBV2	TRBJ2-5	NA	12	CASSGEGTSQYF	TGTGCCAGCAGTGGGGAGGGGACATCCCAGTACTTC
NA	TRBV28	TRBJ1-4	TRBD1	15	CASSSPQGGREKLFF	TGTGCCAGCAGTTCCCCTCAGGGGGGCCGTGAAAAACTGTTTTTT
NA	TRBV7-8	TRBJ2-5	TRBD1	16	CASSPMVGATGETQYF	TGTGCCAGCAGCCCTATGGTCGGGGCGACAGGGGAGACCCAGTACTTC
NA	TRBV11-3	TRBJ2-4	NA	13	CASSSSLGGAQYF	TGTGCCAGCAGCTCCTCCTTGGGCGGGGCTCAGTACTTC
NA	TRBV28	TRBJ2-3	TRBD1	15	CASSLEGAGTDTQYF	TGTGCCAGCAGTTTAGAGGGGGCTGGGACAGATACGCAGTATTTT
NA	TRBV2	TRBJ2-5	NA	16	CASSEPKDREGETQYF	TGTGCCAGCAGTGAACCTAAGGACAGGGAGGGAGAGACCCAGTACTTC
NA	TRBV5-1	TRBJ2-5	TRBD2	13	CASGEGYQETQYF	TGCGCCAGCGGGGAGGGATACCAAGAGACCCAGTACTTC
NA	TRBV6-5	TRBJ1-2	TRBD1	15	CASSLDRGGSDGYTF	TGTGCCAGCAGTTTAGACAGGGGAGGGTCTGATGGCTACACCTTC
NA	TRBV19	TRBJ1-2	NA	12	CASSGDEDGYTF	TGTGCCAGTAGTGGCGACGAGGATGGCTACACCTTC